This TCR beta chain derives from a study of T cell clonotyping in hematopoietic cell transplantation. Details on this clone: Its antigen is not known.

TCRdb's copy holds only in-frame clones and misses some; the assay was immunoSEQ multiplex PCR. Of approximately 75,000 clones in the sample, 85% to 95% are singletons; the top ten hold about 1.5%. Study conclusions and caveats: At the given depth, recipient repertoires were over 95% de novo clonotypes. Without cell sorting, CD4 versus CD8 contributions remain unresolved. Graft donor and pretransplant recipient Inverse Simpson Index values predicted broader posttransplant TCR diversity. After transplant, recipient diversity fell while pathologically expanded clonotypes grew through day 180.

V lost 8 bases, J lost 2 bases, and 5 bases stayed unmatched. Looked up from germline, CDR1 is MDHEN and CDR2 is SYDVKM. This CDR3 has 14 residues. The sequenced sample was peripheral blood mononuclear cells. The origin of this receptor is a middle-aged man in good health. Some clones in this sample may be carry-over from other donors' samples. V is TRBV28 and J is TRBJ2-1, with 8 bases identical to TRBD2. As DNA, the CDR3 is TGTGCCAGCCTTTCCGGGGGGGCCTACAATGAGCAGTTCTTC. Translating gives CASLSGGAYNEQFF. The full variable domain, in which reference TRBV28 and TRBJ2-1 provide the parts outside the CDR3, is DVKVTQSSRYLVKRTGEKVFLECVQDMDHENMFWYRQDPGLGLRLIYFSYDVKMKEKGDIPEGYSVSREKKERFSLILESASTNQTSMYLCASLSGGAYNEQFFGPGTRLTVL.